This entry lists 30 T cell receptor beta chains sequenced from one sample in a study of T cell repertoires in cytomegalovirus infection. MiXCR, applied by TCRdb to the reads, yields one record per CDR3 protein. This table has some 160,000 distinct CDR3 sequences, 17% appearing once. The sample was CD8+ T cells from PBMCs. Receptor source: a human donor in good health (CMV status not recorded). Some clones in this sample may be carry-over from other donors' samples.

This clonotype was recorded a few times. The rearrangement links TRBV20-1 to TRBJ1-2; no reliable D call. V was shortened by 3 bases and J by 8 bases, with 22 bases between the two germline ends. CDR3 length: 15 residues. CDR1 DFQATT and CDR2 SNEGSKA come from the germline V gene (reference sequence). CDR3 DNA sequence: TGCAGTGCTAGTCCGCTCCGGACTGACTCTATGGGCTACACCTTC. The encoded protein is CSASPLRTDSMGYTF.

CDR3 DNA: TGTGCCAGCAGTTACAAGGGGCGAGAGACCCAGTACTTC. It translates to CASSYKGRETQYF. V is TRBV6-2 or TRBV6-3 and J is TRBJ2-5, with D possibly matching TRBD1 (5 bases). This CDR3 has 13 amino acids. Germline lookup yields CDR1 MNHEY and CDR2 SVGEGT. The V and J ends lost 2 bases and 4 bases respectively, with 8 bases between them.

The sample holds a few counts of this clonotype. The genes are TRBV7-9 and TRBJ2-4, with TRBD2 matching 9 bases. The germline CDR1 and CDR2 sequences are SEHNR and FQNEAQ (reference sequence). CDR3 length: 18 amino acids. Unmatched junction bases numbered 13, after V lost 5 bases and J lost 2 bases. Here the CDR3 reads CASSGLAGEDLSKNIQYF. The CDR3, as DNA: TGTGCCAGCAGCGGATTAGCGGGAGAGGACCTATCCAAAAACATTCAGTACTTC. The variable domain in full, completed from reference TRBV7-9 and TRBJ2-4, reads DTGVSQNPRHKITKRGQNVTFRCDPISEHNRLYWYRQTLGQGPEFLTYFQNEAQLEKSRLLSDRFSAERPKGSFSTLEIQRTEQGDSAMYLCASSGLAGEDLSKNIQYFGAGTRLSVL.

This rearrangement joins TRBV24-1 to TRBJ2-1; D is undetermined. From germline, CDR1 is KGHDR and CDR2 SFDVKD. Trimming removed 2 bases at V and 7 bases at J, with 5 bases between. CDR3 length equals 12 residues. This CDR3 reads CATSDSKNEQFF. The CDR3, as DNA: TGTGCCACCAGTGATTCTAAGAATGAGCAGTTCTTC.

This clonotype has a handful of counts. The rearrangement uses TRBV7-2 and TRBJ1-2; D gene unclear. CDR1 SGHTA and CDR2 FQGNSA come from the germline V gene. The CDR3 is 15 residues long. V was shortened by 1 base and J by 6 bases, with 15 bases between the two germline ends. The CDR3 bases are TGTGCCAGCAGCTTAGATAGAGGCGGCGGGCATGGCTACACCTTC. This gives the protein CASSLDRGGGHGYTF. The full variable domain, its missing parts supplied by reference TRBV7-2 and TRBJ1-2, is GAGVSQSPSNKVTEKGKDVELRCDPISGHTALYWYRQSLGQGLEFLIYFQGNSAPDKSGLPSDRFSAERTGGSVSTLTIQRTQQEDSAVYLCASSLDRGGGHGYTFGSGTRLTVV.

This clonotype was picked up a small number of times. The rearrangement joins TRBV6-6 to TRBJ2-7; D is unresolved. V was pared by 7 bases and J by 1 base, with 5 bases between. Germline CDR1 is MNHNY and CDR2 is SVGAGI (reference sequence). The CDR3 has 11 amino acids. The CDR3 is CASMQSYEQYF. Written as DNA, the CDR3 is TGTGCCAGCATGCAGTCCTACGAGCAGTACTTC.

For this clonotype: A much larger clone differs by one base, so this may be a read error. In DNA form, the CDR3 reads TGTGCCAGCGGCCAGTGGACTAGCGGTTCCTACAATGAGCAGTTCTTC. Its translation is CASGQWTSGSYNEQFF. This rearrangement joins TRBV7-8 to TRBJ2-1; TRBD2 matches 10 bases. J lost 1 base, V lost 8 bases, and 8 bases had no gene match. The CDR3 runs 16 residues. Germline CDR1 SGHVS, CDR2 FQNEAQ.

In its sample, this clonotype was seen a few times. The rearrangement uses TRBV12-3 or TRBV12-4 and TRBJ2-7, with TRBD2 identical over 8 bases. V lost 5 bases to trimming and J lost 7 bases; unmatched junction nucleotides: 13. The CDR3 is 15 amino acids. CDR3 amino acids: CASSLGPGGSREQYF. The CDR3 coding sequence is TGTGCCAGCAGTCTAGGTCCGGGGGGGTCCAGGGAGCAGTACTTC.

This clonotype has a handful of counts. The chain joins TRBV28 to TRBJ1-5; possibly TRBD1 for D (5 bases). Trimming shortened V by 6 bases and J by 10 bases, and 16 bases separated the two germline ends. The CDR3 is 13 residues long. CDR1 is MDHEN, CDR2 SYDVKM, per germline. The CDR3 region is CASSEWGVGPQHF. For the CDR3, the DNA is TGTGCCAGCAGCGAGTGGGGGGTAGGTCCCCAGCATTTT.

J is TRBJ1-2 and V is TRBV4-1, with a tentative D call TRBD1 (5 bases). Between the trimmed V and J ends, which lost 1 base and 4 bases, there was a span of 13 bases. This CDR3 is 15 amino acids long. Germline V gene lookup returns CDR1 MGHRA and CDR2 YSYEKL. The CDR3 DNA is TGCGCCAGCAGCCAAGTTACAGGAGGAATCTATGGCTACACCTTC. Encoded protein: CASSQVTGGIYGYTF.

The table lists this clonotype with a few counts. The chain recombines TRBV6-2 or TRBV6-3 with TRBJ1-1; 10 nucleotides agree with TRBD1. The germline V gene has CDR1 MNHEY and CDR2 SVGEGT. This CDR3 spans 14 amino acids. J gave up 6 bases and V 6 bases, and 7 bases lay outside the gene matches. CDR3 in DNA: TGTGCCAGCAGGGGACGGGACAGGGGCTCTGAAGCTTTCTTT. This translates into CASRGRDRGSEAFF.

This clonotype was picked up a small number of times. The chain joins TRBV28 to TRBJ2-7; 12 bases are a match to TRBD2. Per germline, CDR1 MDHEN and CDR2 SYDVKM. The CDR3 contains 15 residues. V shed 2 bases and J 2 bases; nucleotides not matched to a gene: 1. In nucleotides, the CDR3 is TGTGCCAGCAGTTTACTAGCGGGAGGGCCCTACGAGCAGTACTTC. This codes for CASSLLAGGPYEQYF.

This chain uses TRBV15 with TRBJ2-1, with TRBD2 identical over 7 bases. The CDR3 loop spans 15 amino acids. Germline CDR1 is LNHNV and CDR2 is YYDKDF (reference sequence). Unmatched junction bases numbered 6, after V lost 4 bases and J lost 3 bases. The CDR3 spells CATSTTGTIYNEQFF. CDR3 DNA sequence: TGTGCCACCAGCACAACCGGGACTATCTACAATGAGCAGTTCTTC.

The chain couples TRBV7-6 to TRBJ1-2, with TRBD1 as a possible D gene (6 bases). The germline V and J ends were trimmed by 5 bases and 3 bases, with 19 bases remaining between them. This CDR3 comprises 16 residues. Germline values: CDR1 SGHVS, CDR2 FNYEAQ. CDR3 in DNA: TGTGCCAGCAGCCCCCATCCCGGGGGGCAATACTATGGCTACACCTTC. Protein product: CASSPHPGGQYYGYTF.

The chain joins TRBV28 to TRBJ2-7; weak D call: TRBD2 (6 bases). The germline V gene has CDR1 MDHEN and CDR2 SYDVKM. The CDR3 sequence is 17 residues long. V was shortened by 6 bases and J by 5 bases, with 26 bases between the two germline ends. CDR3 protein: CASSLRGGEKVDNEQYF. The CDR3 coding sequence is TGTGCCAGCAGCCTTAGAGGAGGGGAGAAGGTCGACAACGAGCAGTACTTC.

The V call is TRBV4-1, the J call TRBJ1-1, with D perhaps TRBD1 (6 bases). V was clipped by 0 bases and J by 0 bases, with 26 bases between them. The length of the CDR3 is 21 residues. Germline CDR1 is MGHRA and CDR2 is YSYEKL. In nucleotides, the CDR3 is TGCGCCAGCAGCCAAGATCGACCGGTGATGGACAGCGATTATCTGAACACTGAAGCTTTCTTT. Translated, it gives CASSQDRPVMDSDYLNTEAFF.

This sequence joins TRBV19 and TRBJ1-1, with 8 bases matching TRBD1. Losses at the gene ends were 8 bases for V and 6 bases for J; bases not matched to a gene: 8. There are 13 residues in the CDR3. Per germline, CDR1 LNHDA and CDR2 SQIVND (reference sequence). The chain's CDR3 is CASAGTGQPEAFF. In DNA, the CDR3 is TGTGCCAGTGCCGGGACAGGTCAGCCTGAAGCTTTCTTT.

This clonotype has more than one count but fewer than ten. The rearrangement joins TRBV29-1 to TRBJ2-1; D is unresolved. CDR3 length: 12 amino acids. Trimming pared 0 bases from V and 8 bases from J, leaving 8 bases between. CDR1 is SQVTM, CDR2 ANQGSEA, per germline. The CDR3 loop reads CSVEDRRYEQFF. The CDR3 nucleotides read TGCAGCGTTGAAGATAGACGTTATGAGCAGTTCTTC.

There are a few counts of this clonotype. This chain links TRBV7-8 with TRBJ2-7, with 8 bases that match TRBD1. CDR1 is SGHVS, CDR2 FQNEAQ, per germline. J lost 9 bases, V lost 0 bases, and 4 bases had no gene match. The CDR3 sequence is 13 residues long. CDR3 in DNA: TGTGCCAGCAGCTTAGCGGACAGGGAAGGGCAGTACTTC. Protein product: CASSLADREGQYF. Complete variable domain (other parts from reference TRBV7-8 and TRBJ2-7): GAGVSQSPRYKVAKRGQDVALRCDPISGHVSLFWYQQALGQGPEFLTYFQNEAQLDKSGLPSDRFFAERPEGSVSTLKIQRTQQEDSAVYLCASSLADREGQYFGPGTRLTVT.

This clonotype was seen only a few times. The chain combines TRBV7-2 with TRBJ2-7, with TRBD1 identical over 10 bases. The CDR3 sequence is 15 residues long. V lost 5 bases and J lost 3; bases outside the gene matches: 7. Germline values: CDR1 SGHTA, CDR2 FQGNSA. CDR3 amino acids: CASSNLGQGGYEQYF. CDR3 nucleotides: TGTGCCAGCAGCAACCTCGGACAGGGGGGCTACGAGCAGTACTTC.

Here the CDR3 reads CASSFLAGQGNEQFF. The DNA for the CDR3 is TGTGCCAGCAGCTTTCTAGCGGGACAGGGCAATGAGCAGTTCTTC. This rearrangement joins TRBV7-9 to TRBJ2-1; either TRBD1 or TRBD2 may fit D (9 bases each). Per the germline V gene, CDR1 is SEHNR and CDR2 is FQNEAQ (reference sequence). Trimming took off 3 bases at V and 6 bases at J, with 15 bases between the two ends. CDR3 length: 15 residues.

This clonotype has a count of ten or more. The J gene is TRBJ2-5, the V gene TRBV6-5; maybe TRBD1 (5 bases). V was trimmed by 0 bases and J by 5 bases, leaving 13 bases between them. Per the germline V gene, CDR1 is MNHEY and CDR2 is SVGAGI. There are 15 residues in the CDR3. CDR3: CASSYSEGAGETQYF. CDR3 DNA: TGTGCCAGCAGTTACTCGGAAGGGGCCGGGGAGACCCAGTACTTC.

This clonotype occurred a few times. CDR3 bases: TGTGCCACCAGTGATTCGGGACACCCCTCCTACAATGAGCAGTTCTTC. Protein: CATSDSGHPSYNEQFF. J is TRBJ2-1 and V is TRBV24-1; possibly TRBD1 for D (6 bases). Per the germline V gene, CDR1 is KGHDR and CDR2 is SFDVKD. The CDR3 spans 16 residues. Trimming cost V 2 bases and J 0 bases, with 10 bases left between them.

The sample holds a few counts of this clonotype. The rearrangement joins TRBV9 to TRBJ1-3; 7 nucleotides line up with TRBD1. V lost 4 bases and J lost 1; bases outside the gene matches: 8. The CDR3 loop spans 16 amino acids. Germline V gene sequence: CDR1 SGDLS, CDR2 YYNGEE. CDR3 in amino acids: CASSPGQRMSGNTIYF. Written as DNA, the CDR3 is TGTGCCAGCAGCCCGGGACAGCGGATGTCTGGAAACACCATATATTTT.

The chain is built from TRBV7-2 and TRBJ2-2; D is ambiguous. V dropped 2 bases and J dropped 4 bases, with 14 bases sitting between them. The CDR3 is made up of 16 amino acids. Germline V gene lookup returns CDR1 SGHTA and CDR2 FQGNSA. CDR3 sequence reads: CASSLNSVRSTGELFF. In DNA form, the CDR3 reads TGTGCCAGCAGCTTAAATTCGGTTCGGAGCACCGGGGAGCTGTTTTTT.

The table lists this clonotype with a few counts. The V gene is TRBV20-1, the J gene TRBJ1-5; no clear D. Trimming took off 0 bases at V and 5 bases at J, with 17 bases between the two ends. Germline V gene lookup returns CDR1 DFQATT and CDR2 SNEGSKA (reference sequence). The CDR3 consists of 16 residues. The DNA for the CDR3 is TGCAGTGCTAGAGATGGGTCGAGATGGGAAGATCAGCCCCAGCATTTT. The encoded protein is CSARDGSRWEDQPQHF.

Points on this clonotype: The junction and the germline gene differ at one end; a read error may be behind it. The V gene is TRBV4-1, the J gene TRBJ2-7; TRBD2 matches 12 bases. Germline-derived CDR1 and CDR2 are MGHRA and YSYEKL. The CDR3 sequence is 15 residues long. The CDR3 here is CASGHRTSGNYEQYF. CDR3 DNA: TGCGCCAGCGGCCATAGGACTAGCGGGAACTACGAGCAGTACTTC.

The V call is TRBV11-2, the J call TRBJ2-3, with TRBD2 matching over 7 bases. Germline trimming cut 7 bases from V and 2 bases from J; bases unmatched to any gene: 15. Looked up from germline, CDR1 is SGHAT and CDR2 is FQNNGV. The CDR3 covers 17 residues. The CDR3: CASIRAVTKRDTDTQYF. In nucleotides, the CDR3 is TGTGCCAGCATCAGGGCTGTAACGAAGCGGGACACAGATACGCAGTATTTT. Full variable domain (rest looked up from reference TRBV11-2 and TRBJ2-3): EAGVAQSPRYKIIEKRQSVAFWCNPISGHATLYWYQQILGQGPKLLIQFQNNGVVDDSQLPKDRFSAERLKGVDSTLKIQPAKLEDSAVYLCASIRAVTKRDTDTQYFGPGTRLTVL.

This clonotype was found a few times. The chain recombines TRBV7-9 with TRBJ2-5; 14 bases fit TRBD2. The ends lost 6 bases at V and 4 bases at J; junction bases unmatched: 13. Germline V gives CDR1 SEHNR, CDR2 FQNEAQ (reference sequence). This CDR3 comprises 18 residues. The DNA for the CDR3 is TGTGCCAGCAGACCTAGGATAGCCGGGACTAGCGGGGGAGAGACCCAGTACTTC. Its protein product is CASRPRIAGTSGGETQYF. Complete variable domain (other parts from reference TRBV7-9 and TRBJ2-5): DTGVSQNPRHKITKRGQNVTFRCDPISEHNRLYWYRQTLGQGPEFLTYFQNEAQLEKSRLLSDRFSAERPKGSFSTLEIQRTEQGDSAMYLCASRPRIAGTSGGETQYFGPGTRLLVL.

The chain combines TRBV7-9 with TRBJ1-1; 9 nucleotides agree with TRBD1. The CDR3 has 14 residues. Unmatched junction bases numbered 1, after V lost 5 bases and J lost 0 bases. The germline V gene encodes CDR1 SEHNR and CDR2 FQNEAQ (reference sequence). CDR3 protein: CASSRTGVNTEAFF. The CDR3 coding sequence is TGTGCCAGCAGCCGGACAGGGGTGAACACTGAAGCTTTCTTT.